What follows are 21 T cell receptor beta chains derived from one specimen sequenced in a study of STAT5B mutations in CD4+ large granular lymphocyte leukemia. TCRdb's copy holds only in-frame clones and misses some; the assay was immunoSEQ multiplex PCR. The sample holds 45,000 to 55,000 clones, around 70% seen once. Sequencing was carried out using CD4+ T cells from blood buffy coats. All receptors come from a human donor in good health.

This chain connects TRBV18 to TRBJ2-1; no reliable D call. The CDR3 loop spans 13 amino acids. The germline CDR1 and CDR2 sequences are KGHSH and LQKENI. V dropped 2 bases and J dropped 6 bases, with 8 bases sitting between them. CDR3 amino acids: CASSPDLINEQFF. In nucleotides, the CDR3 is TGTGCCAGCTCACCAGACCTAATCAATGAGCAGTTCTTC.

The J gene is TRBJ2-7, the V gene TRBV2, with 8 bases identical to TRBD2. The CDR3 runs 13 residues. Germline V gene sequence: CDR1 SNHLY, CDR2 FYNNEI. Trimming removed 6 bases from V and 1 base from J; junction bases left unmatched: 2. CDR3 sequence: CASRGLVSYEQYV. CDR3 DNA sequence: TGTGCCAGCAGGGGACTAGTTTCCTACGAGCAGTACGTC.

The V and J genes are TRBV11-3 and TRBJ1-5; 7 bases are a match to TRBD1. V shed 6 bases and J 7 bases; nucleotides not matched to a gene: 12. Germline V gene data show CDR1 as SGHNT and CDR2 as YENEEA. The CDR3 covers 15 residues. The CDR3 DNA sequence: TGTGCCAGCAGTTCAGTGAGGGGGCACGAACAGCCCCAGCATTTT. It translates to CASSSVRGHEQPQHF.

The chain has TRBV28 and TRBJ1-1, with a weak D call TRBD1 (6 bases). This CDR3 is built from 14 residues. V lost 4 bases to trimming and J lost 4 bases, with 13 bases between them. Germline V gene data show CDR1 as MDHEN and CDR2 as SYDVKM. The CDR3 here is CASSSAAGVTEAFF. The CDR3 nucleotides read TGTGCCAGCAGTTCCGCCGCAGGGGTCACTGAAGCTTTCTTT.

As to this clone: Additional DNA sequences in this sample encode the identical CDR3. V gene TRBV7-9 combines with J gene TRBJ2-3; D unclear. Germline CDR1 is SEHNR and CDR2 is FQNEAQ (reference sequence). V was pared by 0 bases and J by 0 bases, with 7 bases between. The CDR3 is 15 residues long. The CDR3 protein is CASSLAGPSTDTQYF. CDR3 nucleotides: TGTGCCAGCAGCTTAGCCGGGCCTAGCACAGATACGCAGTATTTT.

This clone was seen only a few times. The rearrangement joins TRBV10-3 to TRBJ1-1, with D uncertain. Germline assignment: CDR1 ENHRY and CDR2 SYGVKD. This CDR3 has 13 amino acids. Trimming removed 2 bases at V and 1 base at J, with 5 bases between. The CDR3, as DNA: TGTGCCATCAGTGAGCGGGGGAACACTGAAGCTTTCTTT. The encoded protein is CAISERGNTEAFF.

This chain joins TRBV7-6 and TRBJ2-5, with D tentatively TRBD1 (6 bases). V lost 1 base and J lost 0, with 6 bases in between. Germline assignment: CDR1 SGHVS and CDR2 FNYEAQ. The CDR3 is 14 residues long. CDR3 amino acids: CASSLGTDQETQYF. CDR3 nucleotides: TGTGCCAGCAGCTTAGGGACAGACCAAGAGACCCAGTACTTC.

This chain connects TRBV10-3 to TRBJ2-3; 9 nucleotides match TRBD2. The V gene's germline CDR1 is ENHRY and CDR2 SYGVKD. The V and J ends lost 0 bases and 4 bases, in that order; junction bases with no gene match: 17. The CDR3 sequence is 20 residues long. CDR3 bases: TGTGCCATCAGTGAGTCGGCGGGATCTTGGCGCGGCGGGGGGGCAGATACGCAGTATTTT. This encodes CAISESAGSWRGGGADTQYF.

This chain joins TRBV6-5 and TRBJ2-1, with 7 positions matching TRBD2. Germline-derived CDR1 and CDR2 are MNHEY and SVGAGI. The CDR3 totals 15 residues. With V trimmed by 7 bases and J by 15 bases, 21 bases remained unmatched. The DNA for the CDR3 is TGTGCCAGCACACTAAGCGGGGATGTCGCTATGCCTACGTTCTTC. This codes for CASTLSGDVAMPTFF.

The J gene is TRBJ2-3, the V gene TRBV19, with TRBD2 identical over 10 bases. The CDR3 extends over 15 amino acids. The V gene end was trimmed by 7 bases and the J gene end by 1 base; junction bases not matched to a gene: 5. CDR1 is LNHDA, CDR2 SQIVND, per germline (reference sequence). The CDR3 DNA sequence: TGTGCCAGTAACGGACTAGCGGAGGGCACAGATACGCAGTATTTT. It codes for CASNGLAEGTDTQYF.

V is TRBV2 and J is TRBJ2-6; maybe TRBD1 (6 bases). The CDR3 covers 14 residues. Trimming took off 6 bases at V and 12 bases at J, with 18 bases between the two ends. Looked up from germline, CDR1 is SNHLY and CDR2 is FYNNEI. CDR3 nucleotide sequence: TGTGCCAGCAGCCGAACAGGGTCCCTGGGCGTCCTGACTTTC. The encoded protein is CASSRTGSLGVLTF.

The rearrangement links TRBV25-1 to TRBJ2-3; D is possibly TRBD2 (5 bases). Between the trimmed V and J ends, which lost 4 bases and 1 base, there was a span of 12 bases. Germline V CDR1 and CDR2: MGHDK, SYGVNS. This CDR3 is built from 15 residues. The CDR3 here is CASSAHVGGTDTQYF. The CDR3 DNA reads TGTGCCAGCAGTGCGCATGTCGGGGGCACAGATACGCAGTATTTT.

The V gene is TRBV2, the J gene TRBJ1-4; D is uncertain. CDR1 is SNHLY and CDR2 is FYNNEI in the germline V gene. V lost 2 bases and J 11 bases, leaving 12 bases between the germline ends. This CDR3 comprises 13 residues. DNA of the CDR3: TGTGCCAGCAGTGAACCGGTCCGGGTTAAACTGTTTTTT. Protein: CASSEPVRVKLFF. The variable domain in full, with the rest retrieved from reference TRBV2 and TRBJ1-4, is EPEVTQTPSHQVTQMGQEVILRCVPISNHLYFYWYRQILGQKVEFLVSFYNNEISEKSEIFDDQFSVERPDGSNFTLKIRSTKLEDSAMYFCASSEPVRVKLFFGSGTQLSVL.

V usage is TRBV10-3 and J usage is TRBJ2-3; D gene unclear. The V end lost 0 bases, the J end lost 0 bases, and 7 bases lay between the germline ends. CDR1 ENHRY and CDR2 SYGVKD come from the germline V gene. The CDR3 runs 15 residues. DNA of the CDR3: TGTGCCATCAGTGAGTCCGGGTATAGCACAGATACGCAGTATTTT. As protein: CAISESGYSTDTQYF.

The CDR3 here is CASSSDRNSPLHF. The CDR3 DNA is TGTGCCAGCAGTTCTGACAGAAATTCACCCCTCCACTTT. The chain is built from TRBV28 and TRBJ1-6, with a weak D call TRBD1 (5 bases). From germline, CDR1 is MDHEN and CDR2 SYDVKM. This CDR3 has 13 amino acids. The V and J ends lost 4 bases and 7 bases respectively, with 8 bases between them.

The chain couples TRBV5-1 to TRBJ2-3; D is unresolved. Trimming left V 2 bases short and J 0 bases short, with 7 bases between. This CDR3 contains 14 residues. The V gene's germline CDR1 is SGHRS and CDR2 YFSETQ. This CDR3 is CASSFEWSTDTQYF. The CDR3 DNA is TGCGCCAGCAGCTTCGAATGGAGCACAGATACGCAGTATTTT.

CDR3 DNA: TGTGCCTGGAGCCTGGAGGGGAGTCAGCCCCAGCATTTT. Translation gives CAWSLEGSQPQHF. The chain is built from TRBV30 and TRBJ1-5; perhaps TRBD1 as D (5 bases). Germline assignment: CDR1 GTSNPN and CDR2 SVGIG (reference sequence). The V end was cut by 3 bases, the J end by 6 bases, with 12 bases between. The CDR3 runs 13 residues.

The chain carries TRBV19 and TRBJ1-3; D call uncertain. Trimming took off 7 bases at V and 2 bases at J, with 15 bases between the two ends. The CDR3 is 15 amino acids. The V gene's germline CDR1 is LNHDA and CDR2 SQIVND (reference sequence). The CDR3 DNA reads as TGTGCCAGTAATCCTCAGGAGAATGCTGGAAACACCATATATTTT. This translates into CASNPQENAGNTIYF.

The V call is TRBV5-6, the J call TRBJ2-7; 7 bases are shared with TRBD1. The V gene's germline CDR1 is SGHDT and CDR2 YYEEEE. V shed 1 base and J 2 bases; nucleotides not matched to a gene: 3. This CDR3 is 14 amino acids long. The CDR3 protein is CASSLTGTAYEQYV. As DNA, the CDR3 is TGTGCCAGCAGCTTGACCGGGACAGCCTACGAGCAGTACGTC.

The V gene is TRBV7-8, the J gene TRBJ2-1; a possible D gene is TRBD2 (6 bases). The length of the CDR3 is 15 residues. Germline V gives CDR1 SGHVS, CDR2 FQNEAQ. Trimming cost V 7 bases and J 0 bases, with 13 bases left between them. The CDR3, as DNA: TGTGCCAGCAAAGAAAAAGCGGGCTCCTACAATGAGCAGTTCTTC. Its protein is CASKEKAGSYNEQFF.

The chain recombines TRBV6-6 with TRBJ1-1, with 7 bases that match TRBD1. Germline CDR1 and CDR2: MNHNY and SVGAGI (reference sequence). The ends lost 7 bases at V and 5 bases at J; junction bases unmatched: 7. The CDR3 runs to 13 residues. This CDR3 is CASTGDRVTEAFF. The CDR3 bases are TGTGCCAGCACCGGAGACAGGGTGACTGAAGCTTTCTTT.